What follows describes a single TCR beta chain. Starting from 450 to 550 ng of total RNA, TCR libraries were made with linear amplification. As originally analysed: 5 healthy donors contributed 75,000 to 85,000 sequenced TCR alpha transcripts. A single record per CDR3 protein comes from TCRdb applying MiXCR to the reads. The V and J calls were determined by TCRdb, not by the authors. The data hold around 180,000 distinct CDR3 sequences, with about 70% observed a single time. This sample was taken from a study of healthy donors' naive CD4 and CD8 T cells. The CDR3 is made up of 14 amino acids. Germline V gene data show CDR1 as SGHKS and CDR2 as YYEKEE (reference sequence). V shed 0 bases and J shed 0 bases, with 6 bases lying between them.

V usage is TRBV5-5 and J usage is TRBJ2-5; the D is unclear. This receptor was taken from a pool of human donors in good health; the sample pools cells from several healthy donors. Sequenced sample: naive CD4+ and CD8+ T cells sorted from blood, pooled from several donors. The CDR3 region is CASSLDRNQETQYF. In nucleotides, the CDR3 is TGTGCCAGCAGCTTGGACCGGAACCAAGAGACCCAGTACTTC.